This TCR beta chain was recovered during a study of T cell responses to AZD1222 COVID-19 vaccine. Findings and caveats of the study: White British ancestry dominated among donors, who included more females, and clonal diversity was possibly underestimated.

Turning to this clone: Its antigen remains unknown.

Clones were read by immunoSEQ multiplex PCR, and TCRdb kept only the in-frame ones, dropping some. The sample has fewer than 200,000 clones, 80% to 95% seen once. Sample: peripheral blood, taken on day 0 of AZD1222 vaccination. This clonotype was sampled from an adult in good health.

The CDR3 region is CASSSAIPGMNTEAFF. DNA for the CDR3: TGTGCCAGCAGCTCGGCCATCCCAGGGATGAACACTGAAGCTTTCTTT. The gene calls are TRBV7-2 and TRBJ1-1; D may be TRBD1 (5 bases). CDR1 is SGHTA, CDR2 FQGNSA, per germline. The CDR3 is 16 residues long. V lost 4 bases and J 0 bases, leaving 15 bases between the germline ends.